The 18 T cell receptor beta chains reported below all come from one sample, sequenced in a study of cytomegalovirus exposure and HLA in healthy donors. Researchers ran the PCR with 60 Vbeta and 13 Jbeta primers. Assay: immunoSEQ multiplex PCR; the TCRdb copy retains only in-frame clones and omits some. The table has about 160,000 clones, roughly 80% seen once. The sequenced material came from PBMCs. The source is a man aged 50-59 years in good health and CMV-seropositive.

The chain joins TRBV19 to TRBJ1-5; a weak D match, TRBD1 (6 bases). V lost 7 bases to trimming and J lost 7 bases, with 23 bases between them. CDR1 is LNHDA and CDR2 is SQIVND in the germline V gene (reference sequence). The CDR3 is made up of 16 amino acids. The DNA of the CDR3 is TGTGCCAGTACTATCAGTCGAGACAGGAGTTACCAGCCCCAGCATTTT. Its protein product is CASTISRDRSYQPQHF.

This chain links TRBV5-1 with TRBJ2-3; 13 positions agree with TRBD2. Germline V gene data show CDR1 as SGHRS and CDR2 as YFSETQ. The CDR3 length is 16 residues. Trimming at V came to 6 bases and at J to 1 base, leaving 5 bases not matched to a gene. The CDR3 protein is CASTQGLAGGTDTQYF. The CDR3, as DNA: TGCGCCAGCACCCAAGGACTAGCGGGAGGCACAGATACGCAGTATTTT.

The chain combines TRBV30 with TRBJ2-7; 8 bases are a match to TRBD1. This CDR3 has 11 amino acids. Looked up from germline, CDR1 is GTSNPN and CDR2 is SVGIG (reference sequence). V trimming: 0 bases; J trimming: 11 bases; junction bases outside the gene matches: 3. The CDR3 region is CAWSVGQGKYF. The DNA of the CDR3 is TGTGCCTGGAGTGTTGGACAGGGCAAGTACTTC.

In its sample, this clone was seen a few times. The chain links TRBV7-9 to TRBJ2-3; D perhaps matches TRBD1 (5 bases). CDR1 is SEHNR and CDR2 is FQNEAQ in the germline V gene (reference sequence). Trimming shortened V by 2 bases and J by 0 bases, and 9 bases separated the two germline ends. This CDR3 contains 15 residues. For the CDR3, the DNA is TGTGCCAGCAGCTTACAGGGTTCTAGCACAGATACGCAGTATTTT. Its protein product is CASSLQGSSTDTQYF. Variable domain in full (rest from reference TRBV7-9 and TRBJ2-3): DTGVSQNPRHKITKRGQNVTFRCDPISEHNRLYWYRQTLGQGPEFLTYFQNEAQLEKSRLLSDRFSAERPKGSFSTLEIQRTEQGDSAMYLCASSLQGSSTDTQYFGPGTRLTVL.

The CDR3 DNA reads TGTGCCAGCGACTACAGGGTTAGCAATCAGCCCCAGCATTTT. Its protein product is CASDYRVSNQPQHF. This chain uses TRBV6-1 with TRBJ1-5; D is possibly TRBD1 (6 bases). Germline V CDR1 and CDR2: MNHNS, SASEGT. V lost 8 bases to trimming and J lost 0 bases, with 11 bases between them. The CDR3 loop spans 14 amino acids.

The chain uses TRBV28 and TRBJ1-2, with 9 nucleotides matching TRBD1. The CDR3 totals 14 residues. The V gene end was trimmed by 6 bases and the J gene end by 13 bases; junction bases not matched to a gene: 15. Germline V lookup: CDR1 MDHEN, CDR2 SYDVKM. The CDR3 reads CASSSTGQGLFFTF. The CDR3 DNA follows: TGTGCCAGCAGCTCAACTGGACAGGGGCTTTTTTTCACCTTC.

This clone has a single count. This sample includes further DNA sequences coding for the same CDR3. The J gene is TRBJ1-5, the V gene TRBV19; the match to TRBD1 covers 7 bases. V dropped 3 bases and J dropped 5; count of bases not matched to a gene: 4. Germline CDR1 and CDR2: LNHDA and SQIVND (reference sequence). CDR3 length equals 14 residues. CDR3 coding DNA: TGTGCCAGTAGTATTGAGGGGGCGGATCAGCCCCAGCATTTT. It encodes CASSIEGADQPQHF.

The V and J genes are TRBV27 and TRBJ2-2; unclear D gene. V shed 3 bases and J shed 0 bases, with 5 bases lying between them. This CDR3 has 14 residues. Looked up from germline, CDR1 is MNHEY and CDR2 is SMNVEV (reference sequence). For the CDR3, the DNA is TGTGCCAGCAGTTTCAACTCGAACACCGGGGAGCTGTTTTTT. It translates to CASSFNSNTGELFF.

The chain uses TRBV10-3 and TRBJ2-7; 9 positions agree with TRBD1. The J segment lost 4 bases and the V segment lost 6 bases, leaving 13 bases of the junction unmatched. CDR3 size: 16 residues. Looked up from germline, CDR1 is ENHRY and CDR2 is SYGVKD. This CDR3 is CAIRKNSGTGIYEQYF. CDR3 coding DNA: TGTGCCATCAGGAAAAACTCCGGGACAGGGATTTACGAGCAGTACTTC.

The chain combines TRBV9 with TRBJ1-2, with 8 bases identical to TRBD1. The CDR3 totals 17 residues. V was clipped by 5 bases and J by 6 bases; unmatched bases: 18. CDR1 is SGDLS, CDR2 YYNGEE, per germline. The CDR3 DNA is TGTGCCAGCAGTACGGGGGCAGCGGACAGGGTAAATAATGGCTACACCTTC. Residues: CASSTGAADRVNNGYTF.

CDR3 coding DNA: TGTGCCAGCAGCCAAATGGGGCACGAGCAGTACTTC. Protein: CASSQMGHEQYF. This rearrangement joins TRBV5-4 to TRBJ2-7; a weak D match, TRBD1 (5 bases). CDR3 size: 12 residues. The V end lost 4 bases, the J end lost 5 bases, and 10 bases lay between the germline ends. Germline CDR1 and CDR2: SGHNT and YYREEE (reference sequence).

This clone was seen a single time. One junction end does not reproduce the germline sequence, and a read error may be involved. This rearrangement joins TRBV7-7 to TRBJ2-7, with 11 bases that match TRBD1. The CDR3 spans 15 residues. Germline values: CDR1 SSHAT, CDR2 FNYEAQ (reference sequence). The DNA for the CDR3 is TGTGCTAGCAGCGGGCTATCGGACAGGGGGCCCGAGCAGTACTTC. As protein: CASSGLSDRGPEQYF.

The rearrangement joins TRBV30 to TRBJ1-2; D is uncertain. The CDR3 runs to 16 residues. V lost 1 base, J lost 2 bases, and 17 bases lay in between. CDR1 and CDR2 (germline): GTSNPN, SVGIG (reference sequence). In DNA form, the CDR3 reads TGTGCCTGGAGTGCGTCGGGGTATCAGATCAACTATGGCTACACCTTC. Its protein is CAWSASGYQINYGYTF.

This sequence joins TRBV30 and TRBJ2-7; TRBD2 matches 8 bases. V trimming: 3 bases; J trimming: 7 bases; junction bases outside the gene matches: 8. Germline V gene lookup returns CDR1 GTSNPN and CDR2 SVGIG (reference sequence). The CDR3 consists of 13 residues. CDR3 residues: CAWSRFGGVEQYF. The CDR3 coding sequence is TGTGCCTGGAGCCGATTCGGGGGGGTGGAGCAGTACTTC.

The chain links TRBV5-1 to TRBJ2-7, with 7 bases matching TRBD2. Germline values: CDR1 SGHRS, CDR2 YFSETQ. V lost 0 bases and J lost 2; bases outside the gene matches: 5. This CDR3 region has 15 residues. The CDR3, as DNA: TGCGCCAGCAGCTTGGATGGGGGGGGAACCTACGAGCAGTACTTC. Translation gives CASSLDGGGTYEQYF.

This clone is a singleton in its sample. J is TRBJ1-1 and V is TRBV29-1, with a weak D call TRBD1 (6 bases). Per the germline V gene, CDR1 is SQVTM and CDR2 is ANQGSEA. V lost 2 bases, J lost 3 bases, and 10 bases lay in between. The CDR3 has 13 residues. The DNA of the CDR3 is TGCAGCGTTGAAACAGGGAGTTACACTGAAGCTTTCTTT. Translation gives CSVETGSYTEAFF.

This sequence joins TRBV4-3 and TRBJ2-5, with D possibly being TRBD1 (6 bases). The CDR3 loop spans 14 amino acids. Trimming stripped 1 base from V and 2 bases from J, with 8 bases between. The germline CDR1 and CDR2 sequences are LGHNA and YSLEER. The CDR3 sequence is CASSQGTVQETQYF. In DNA form, the CDR3 reads TGCGCCAGCAGCCAAGGGACAGTTCAAGAGACCCAGTACTTC.

This chain connects TRBV13 to TRBJ1-1; D unresolved. Germline V gene sequence: CDR1 PRHDT, CDR2 FYEKMQ (reference sequence). CDR3 length equals 18 residues. The V gene lost 2 bases and the J gene lost 0 bases, with 19 bases spanning the gap. The chain's CDR3 is CASSLNGGEGIMNTEAFF. The CDR3 region has the DNA TGTGCCAGCAGCTTAAATGGTGGCGAGGGAATCATGAACACTGAAGCTTTCTTT.